These 28 T cell receptor beta chains share one sample of origin, sequenced in a study of type 1 regulatory T cells. No cognate antigen is known for these TCRs. From the reads, TCRdb called clonotypes with MiXCR, one entry per CDR3 protein. This sample has roughly 65,000 distinct CDR3 sequences, with approximately 47% found just once. The sequenced material came from cultured non-Tr1 T cells, either the whole culture or a sorted T cell fraction (not recorded which). The receptors derive from a human donor in good health.

The V call is TRBV30, the J call TRBJ1-1, with a possible D match to TRBD1 (5 bases). Trimming shortened V by 5 bases and J by 4 bases, and 20 bases separated the two germline ends. Germline V gives CDR1 GTSNPN, CDR2 SVGIG (reference sequence). This CDR3 has 15 amino acids. As DNA, the CDR3 is TGTGCCTGGTTCAGGGAACCCGCGTCTCTCACTGAAGCTTTCTTT. Amino acid sequence: CAWFREPASLTEAFF.

This clonotype was recorded only once. The rearrangement uses TRBV20-1 and TRBJ2-3, with 8 bases fitting TRBD1. The CDR3 covers 15 residues. Losses at the gene ends were 6 bases for V and 0 bases for J; bases not matched to a gene: 8. Germline CDR1 and CDR2: DFQATT and SNEGSKA (reference sequence). The CDR3 nucleotides are TGCAGTGCCGAAGACAGGGGCCTTAGCACAGATACGCAGTATTTT. Encoded protein: CSAEDRGLSTDTQYF.

CDR3 bases: TGTGCCAGCAGCTTACCCACAGGGCGGAATGAGCAGTTCTTC. Translated: CASSLPTGRNEQFF. The chain uses TRBV7-2 and TRBJ2-1; tentative D call: TRBD1 (6 bases). The germline V and J ends were trimmed by 2 bases and 7 bases, with 12 bases remaining between them. The CDR3 length is 14 residues. CDR1 and CDR2 from the germline V gene are SGHTA and FQGNSA.

The V call is TRBV5-1, the J call TRBJ2-1; 15 nucleotides match TRBD2. J was trimmed by 6 bases and V by 10 bases; bases with no gene match: 14. The CDR3 consists of 17 residues. Germline-derived CDR1 and CDR2 are SGHRS and YFSETQ. Here the CDR3 DNA reads TGCGCCTCACGGCGGACTAGCGGGGGGGCCGTAGGCAATGAGCAGTTCTTC. Residues: CASRRTSGGAVGNEQFF.

This sequence joins TRBV2 and TRBJ2-7; TRBD1 matches at 10 bases. Germline trimming cut 4 bases from V and 2 bases from J; bases unmatched to any gene: 5. The CDR3 length is 15 residues. Germline CDR1 is SNHLY and CDR2 is FYNNEI. In DNA, the CDR3 is TGTGCCAGCAGTGGAACCGGGACAGGGGCCTACGAGCAGTACTTC. It specifies CASSGTGTGAYEQYF. The full variable domain, its missing parts supplied by reference TRBV2 and TRBJ2-7, is EPEVTQTPSHQVTQMGQEVILRCVPISNHLYFYWYRQILGQKVEFLVSFYNNEISEKSEIFDDQFSVERPDGSNFTLKIRSTKLEDSAMYFCASSGTGTGAYEQYFGPGTRLTVT.

This chain joins TRBV20-1 and TRBJ2-5; 16 bases are shared with TRBD2. Germline V gene lookup returns CDR1 DFQATT and CDR2 SNEGSKA (reference sequence). The CDR3 sequence is 15 residues long. Unmatched junction bases numbered 7, after V lost 5 bases and J lost 7 bases. The DNA of the CDR3 is TGCAGTGCTCGCCCCGGGACTAGCGGGGGGGGGACCCAGTACTTC. This encodes CSARPGTSGGGTQYF.

The chain uses TRBV20-1 and TRBJ2-1, with TRBD2 matching over 11 bases. Trimming removed 1 base from V and 1 base from J; junction bases left unmatched: 0. CDR1 and CDR2 from the germline V gene are DFQATT and SNEGSKA (reference sequence). The CDR3 runs 15 residues. In nucleotides, the CDR3 is TGCAGTGCTAGAGCTAGCGGGGGGTCCTACAATGAGCAGTTCTTC. Translation gives CSARASGGSYNEQFF.

V usage is TRBV2 and J usage is TRBJ2-5, with 10 bases aligning to TRBD2. CDR3 size: 13 residues. V trimming: 11 bases; J trimming: 3 bases; junction bases outside the gene matches: 6. Germline values: CDR1 SNHLY, CDR2 FYNNEI. The CDR3 DNA sequence: TGTGCCCGAGCGGGGGGGCCGAAAGAGACCCAGTACTTC. This sequence encodes CARAGGPKETQYF. Variable domain in full (rest from reference TRBV2 and TRBJ2-5): EPEVTQTPSHQVTQMGQEVILRCVPISNHLYFYWYRQILGQKVEFLVSFYNNEISEKSEIFDDQFSVERPDGSNFTLKIRSTKLEDSAMYFCARAGGPKETQYFGPGTRLLVL.

This clonotype was seen more than once but under ten times. The chain recombines TRBV18 with TRBJ1-1, with D unclear. Trimming stripped 3 bases from V and 1 base from J, with 12 bases between. This CDR3 is 15 amino acids long. Germline-derived CDR1 and CDR2 are KGHSH and LQKENI. The CDR3 DNA is TGTGCCAGCTCACCGCTGGGGAGCTCGAACACTGAAGCTTTCTTT. The encoded protein is CASSPLGSSNTEAFF.

The rearrangement links TRBV4-1 to TRBJ2-1; D not certain. V was clipped by 3 bases and J by 1 base, with 13 bases between them. Germline CDR1 MGHRA, CDR2 YSYEKL. CDR3 size: 16 residues. Written as DNA, the CDR3 is TGCGCCAGCAGCCATGTAGACATAGTGTCCTACAATGAGCAGTTCTTC. Protein product: CASSHVDIVSYNEQFF.

The chain joins TRBV6-2 or TRBV6-3 to TRBJ2-7; no clear D. Looked up from germline, CDR1 is MNHEY and CDR2 is SVGEGT. Trimming removed 6 bases from V and 4 bases from J, with 10 bases in between. CDR3 length: 12 residues. The CDR3 sequence is CASSLQRYEQYF. DNA for the CDR3: TGTGCCAGCAGCTTACAGAGATACGAGCAGTACTTC.

J is TRBJ2-3 and V is TRBV7-7; D unclear. The CDR3 has 13 residues. CDR1 SSHAT and CDR2 FNYEAQ come from the germline V gene (reference sequence). V lost 5 bases to trimming and J lost 4 bases, with 10 bases between them. CDR3 coding DNA: TGTGCCAGCAGCCCCAACTGGGCAGATACGCAGTATTTT. This codes for CASSPNWADTQYF.

This clonotype was seen only a few times. The CDR3 coding sequence is TGTGCCAGCAGGCACCGGGACCATCAAAGAACCCTCCACTTT. Translating gives CASRHRDHQRTLHF. The rearrangement links TRBV28 to TRBJ1-6, with a possible D match to TRBD1 (5 bases). CDR3 length: 14 residues. V was shortened by 6 bases and J by 14 bases, with 20 bases between the two germline ends. Germline values: CDR1 MDHEN, CDR2 SYDVKM.

This clonotype was picked up a small number of times. This sequence joins TRBV7-9 and TRBJ2-3; 10 bases are shared with TRBD1. The CDR3 has 14 amino acids. V lost 5 bases and J lost 4; bases outside the gene matches: 3. The germline V gene has CDR1 SEHNR and CDR2 FQNEAQ (reference sequence). The CDR3 loop reads CASSTDRGADTQYF. CDR3 nucleotide sequence: TGTGCCAGCAGCACGGACAGGGGGGCAGATACGCAGTATTTT. Drawing the rest from reference TRBV7-9 and TRBJ2-3, the complete variable domain is DTGVSQNPRHKITKRGQNVTFRCDPISEHNRLYWYRQTLGQGPEFLTYFQNEAQLEKSRLLSDRFSAERPKGSFSTLEIQRTEQGDSAMYLCASSTDRGADTQYFGPGTRLTVL.

This clonotype was recorded at least ten times. The chain uses TRBV5-1 and TRBJ1-2; 8 nucleotides line up with TRBD1. J gave up 3 bases and V 0 bases, and 4 bases lay outside the gene matches. The germline gives CDR1 SGHRS, CDR2 YFSETQ. The CDR3 consists of 15 residues. The CDR3: CASSLEQGADYGYTF. CDR3 nucleotides: TGCGCCAGCAGCTTGGAGCAGGGGGCGGACTATGGCTACACCTTC.

This clonotype was recorded a few times. J is TRBJ2-1 and V is TRBV2; 8 bases agree with TRBD1. The CDR3 has 14 residues. Germline CDR1 SNHLY, CDR2 FYNNEI. V lost 3 bases to trimming and J lost 9 bases; unmatched junction nucleotides: 7. In DNA form, the CDR3 reads TGTGCCAGCAGTGAGGGGACAGGAGTATCTGAGCAGTTCTTC. This encodes CASSEGTGVSEQFF.

This clonotype was observed a handful of times. The gene calls are TRBV10-3 and TRBJ2-7; 10 bases map to TRBD1. Germline values: CDR1 ENHRY, CDR2 SYGVKD. The CDR3 is made up of 13 amino acids. The J segment lost 5 bases and the V segment lost 10 bases, leaving 8 bases of the junction unmatched. The CDR3 here is CATLGTGDDEQYF. As DNA, the CDR3 is TGTGCCACGTTGGGGACAGGGGACGACGAGCAGTACTTC.

The genes are TRBV12-3 or TRBV12-4 and TRBJ1-3; tentative D call: TRBD1 (6 bases). Trimming stripped 5 bases from V and 0 bases from J, with 11 bases between. The CDR3 is 15 residues long. CDR3 nucleotide sequence: TGTGCCAGCAGTCGGCCAGGGGTCTCTGGAAACACCATATATTTT. This codes for CASSRPGVSGNTIYF.

This clonotype has just a few counts. The chain links TRBV12-3 or TRBV12-4 to TRBJ1-1; maybe TRBD1 (5 bases). The CDR3 runs 13 residues. Trimming pared 6 bases from V and 1 base from J, leaving 9 bases between. In nucleotides, the CDR3 is TGTGCCAGCAGAAGGGGTACGAACACTGAAGCTTTCTTT. This gives the protein CASRRGTNTEAFF.

V and J are TRBV12-3 or TRBV12-4 and TRBJ1-4; D gene uncertain. Trimming removed 8 bases at V and 4 bases at J, with 11 bases between. The CDR3 extends over 13 amino acids. CDR3 nucleotides: TGTGCCAGCTCTCGAGACGGTAATGAAAAACTGTTTTTT. It specifies CASSRDGNEKLFF.

This clonotype was observed a handful of times. V usage is TRBV20-1 and J usage is TRBJ2-3, with TRBD2 matching 11 bases. Germline V CDR1 and CDR2: DFQATT, SNEGSKA (reference sequence). CDR3 length: 18 residues. V dropped 3 bases and J dropped 0; count of bases not matched to a gene: 11. CDR3: CSASGVLAGGHSTDTQYF. The CDR3, as DNA: TGCAGTGCTAGTGGGGTGCTAGCGGGGGGTCATAGCACAGATACGCAGTATTTT.

Only one count was recorded for this clonotype. V and J are TRBV2 and TRBJ2-7; 8 nucleotides line up with TRBD2. The CDR3 loop spans 16 amino acids. V was clipped by 3 bases and J by 3 bases; unmatched bases: 10. Germline CDR1 reads SNHLY; CDR2 reads FYNNEI. As DNA, the CDR3 is TGTGCCAGCAGTGAGGGTTCAGCGGGGGCGATCTACGAGCAGTACTTC. Amino acids: CASSEGSAGAIYEQYF.

By share, this clonotype counts as medium-sized. For the CDR3, the DNA is TGTGCCAGCAGTGGAACAGGGCTGCGAAACAATGAGCAGTTCTTC. Its protein product is CASSGTGLRNNEQFF. The chain uses TRBV12-3 or TRBV12-4 and TRBJ2-1; a weak D match, TRBD1 (6 bases). The CDR3 sequence is 15 residues long. Trimming cost V 5 bases and J 5 bases, with 16 bases left between them.

The table lists this clonotype with a few counts. J is TRBJ2-3 and V is TRBV4-3; unclear D gene. Germline V gene lookup returns CDR1 LGHNA and CDR2 YSLEER. CDR3 length: 15 amino acids. Trimming took 0 bases from V and 4 from J, leaving 11 bases between them. The CDR3 region has the DNA TGCGCCAGCAGCCAAGAGGCAGCGAGCGCAGATACGCAGTATTTT. This encodes CASSQEAASADTQYF.

The genes are TRBV27 and TRBJ2-4; 12 nucleotides align to TRBD1. In germline, CDR1 is MNHEY, CDR2 SMNVEV (reference sequence). The CDR3 is 18 amino acids. V shed 4 bases, J shed 0 bases, and the junction held 7 bases outside the gene matches. The CDR3 region is CASSSTGQGALAKNIQYF. The CDR3 DNA reads TGTGCCAGCAGTTCCACGGGACAGGGGGCTCTAGCCAAAAACATTCAGTACTTC.

This clonotype was seen more than once but under ten times. CDR3 protein: CASSPWEDRGDEQYF. The CDR3 nucleotides read TGTGCCAGTAGTCCCTGGGAGGACAGGGGCGACGAGCAGTACTTC. This sequence joins TRBV19 and TRBJ2-7, with 9 positions matching TRBD1. CDR3 size: 15 residues. Losses at the gene ends were 5 bases for V and 5 bases for J; bases not matched to a gene: 10. Germline-derived CDR1 and CDR2 are LNHDA and SQIVND (reference sequence).

The genes are TRBV20-1 and TRBJ1-6, with unresolved D. The germline V gene encodes CDR1 DFQATT and CDR2 SNEGSKA (reference sequence). With 1 base removed from V and 10 bases from J, the gap between germline ends came to 14 bases. This CDR3 is built from 14 residues. The CDR3 DNA follows: TGCAGTGCTAGAGGGGCAGGCCCCCTGTCACCCCTCCACTTT. Protein sequence: CSARGAGPLSPLHF.

Written as DNA, the CDR3 is TGTGCCAGCTCACCCTCCGTTGTGGGCATGAACACTGAAGCTTTCTTT. It translates to CASSPSVVGMNTEAFF. This chain joins TRBV18 and TRBJ1-1; D is unclear. V lost 3 bases to trimming and J lost 0 bases, with 14 bases between them. CDR3 length: 16 residues. Germline V lookup: CDR1 KGHSH, CDR2 LQKENI.